This T cell receptor delta chain appears in the sequencing data of a study of γδ T cells in repeated Plasmodium falciparum infection. Background on the study: Malaria-naive adults were infected with P. falciparum NF54 four times over roughly 640 days. General study points: Many TCRgamma sequences overlapped between individuals in stable Vgamma9/Vdelta2+ repertoires. Repeated controlled infections reportedly drove waves of new clonotype selection in Vdelta2-negative, mostly Vdelta1+, gammadelta repertoires.

TCRdb repeated clone calling on the multiplex PCR reads with CATT. The sample holds approximately 93,000 delta-chain clones, 0.85% to 1% seen once. The CDR3 is 16 residues long. From germline, CDR1 is GEAIGNYY and CDR2 EKD. The V and J ends lost 3 bases and 0 bases respectively, with 8 bases between them. Vgamma9/Vdelta2+ and Vdelta2-negative gammadelta T cells were flow-sorted from PBMC for bulk sequencing. This clone was seen ten or more times. What it binds is not known. Sequencing was done on a sample of gamma-delta T cells from blood. The chain recombines TRDV2 with TRDJ3; D gene uncertain. The sequence came from a pool of human donors (malaria-infected and uninfected, not separated). The CDR3 reads CACDPRSSWDTRQMFF. Written as DNA, the CDR3 is TGTGCCTGTGACCCTAGAAGCTCCTGGGACACCCGACAGATGTTTTTC.